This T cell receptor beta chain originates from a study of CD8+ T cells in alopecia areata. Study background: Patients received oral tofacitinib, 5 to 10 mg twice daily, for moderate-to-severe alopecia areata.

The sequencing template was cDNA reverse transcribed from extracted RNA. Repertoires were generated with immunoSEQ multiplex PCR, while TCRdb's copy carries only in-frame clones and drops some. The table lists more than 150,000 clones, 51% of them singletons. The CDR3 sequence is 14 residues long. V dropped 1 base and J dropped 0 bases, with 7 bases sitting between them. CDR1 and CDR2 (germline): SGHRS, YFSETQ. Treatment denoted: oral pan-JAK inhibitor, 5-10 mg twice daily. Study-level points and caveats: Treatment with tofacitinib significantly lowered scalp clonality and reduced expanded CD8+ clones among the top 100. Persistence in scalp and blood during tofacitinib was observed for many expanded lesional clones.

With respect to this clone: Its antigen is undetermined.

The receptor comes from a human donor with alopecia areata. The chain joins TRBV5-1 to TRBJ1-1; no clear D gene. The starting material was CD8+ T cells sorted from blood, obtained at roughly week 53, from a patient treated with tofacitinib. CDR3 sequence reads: CASSLNSVNTEAFF. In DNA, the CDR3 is TGCGCCAGCAGCTTGAACAGCGTGAACACTGAAGCTTTCTTT.